Presented here are 19 T cell receptor beta chains from one specimen sequenced in a study of T cell responses to AZD1222 COVID-19 vaccine (dated by TCRdb to the early 2020s). The time point label of this sample denotes: baseline before first vaccination. The library was produced with the immunoSEQ multiplex PCR assay. The table was pulled from immuneACCESS by TCRdb, which kept in-frame rearrangements only. Such tables lose some clones; where checked, under half of the loss comes from unresolved V genes, and the rest has no known cause. Counted in this sample were 100,000 or so clones; 88% of them appeared once. About an eighth of the sample is in the top ten clones. Sequencing used peripheral blood, obtained on day 0 of AZD1222 vaccination. These TCRs come from an adult in good health.

The chain carries TRBV19 and TRBJ1-2, with D possibly TRBD1 on 5 matching bases. Trimming took 10 bases from V and 9 from J, leaving 21 bases between them. Per germline, CDR1 LNHDA and CDR2 SQIVND (reference sequence). The CDR3 totals 13 residues. The CDR3 DNA is TGTGCCATTTCCACTCCCGGGACGAAGAGCTACACCTTC. Residues: CAISTPGTKSYTF.

The chain is built from TRBV9 and TRBJ2-7; D possibly corresponds to TRBD1 (5 bases). CDR1 and CDR2 (germline): SGDLS, YYNGEE. Trimming left V 4 bases short and J 0 bases short, with 14 bases between. The CDR3 contains 15 residues. The CDR3 nucleotides are TGTGCCAGCAGCCCCCAGGGTTCCAGCTCCTACGAGCAGTACTTC. Its protein product is CASSPQGSSSYEQYF.

The chain joins TRBV29-1 to TRBJ1-2; D gene unclear. The V gene lost 4 bases and the J gene lost 0 bases, with 9 bases spanning the gap. Germline assignment: CDR1 SQVTM and CDR2 ANQGSEA. The CDR3 length is 13 residues. The DNA for the CDR3 is TGCAGCGTTGGTCAGCAAGCTAACTATGGCTACACCTTC. It encodes CSVGQQANYGYTF. Full variable domain (rest looked up from reference TRBV29-1 and TRBJ1-2): SAVISQKPSRDICQRGTSLTIQCQVDSQVTMMFWYRQQPGQSLTLIATANQGSEATYESGFVIDKFPISRPNLTFSTLTVSNMSPEDSSIYLCSVGQQANYGYTFGSGTRLTVV.

V and J are TRBV10-2 and TRBJ1-1; D gene ambiguous. Trimming took off 6 bases at V and 8 bases at J, with 13 bases between the two ends. In germline, CDR1 is WSHSY, CDR2 SAAADI. The CDR3 has 12 residues. CDR3 coding DNA: TGCGCCAGCAGCGGCTCTAGGGTGGAAGCTTTCTTT. This sequence encodes CASSGSRVEAFF.

This rearrangement joins TRBV5-1 to TRBJ2-5; no reliable D call. V was shortened by 2 bases and J by 5 bases, with 10 bases between the two germline ends. The CDR3 has 13 residues. Germline-derived CDR1 and CDR2 are SGHRS and YFSETQ. The CDR3 DNA is TGCGCCAGCAGCTTATCGTCTAGTGAGACCCAGTACTTC. Encoded protein: CASSLSSSETQYF.

The CDR3 DNA is TGCGCCAGCAGCTTGGGAACTAGCGGGGGAGGAGAGACCCAGTACTTC. Residues: CASSLGTSGGGETQYF. V and J are TRBV5-1 and TRBJ2-5, with TRBD2 matching 11 bases. The V gene end was trimmed by 0 bases and the J gene end by 4 bases; junction bases not matched to a gene: 5. CDR1 SGHRS and CDR2 YFSETQ come from the germline V gene. The CDR3 spans 16 residues.

V gene TRBV28 combines with J gene TRBJ2-5; TRBD2 is a possible D gene (6 bases). The CDR3 spans 14 residues. The V gene lost 3 bases and the J gene lost 2 bases, with 10 bases spanning the gap. From germline, CDR1 is MDHEN and CDR2 SYDVKM. In DNA form, the CDR3 reads TGTGCCAGCAGTTTTCTGGGGAGGCAAGAGACCCAGTACTTC. It translates to CASSFLGRQETQYF.

V and J are TRBV28 and TRBJ1-5, with D unclear. The CDR3 sequence is 13 residues long. V lost 1 base and J 4 bases, leaving 5 bases between the germline ends. Germline assignment: CDR1 MDHEN and CDR2 SYDVKM. The CDR3 loop reads CASSLSGNQPQHF. CDR3 bases: TGTGCCAGCAGTTTATCCGGGAATCAGCCCCAGCATTTT.

The J gene is TRBJ2-7, the V gene TRBV4-1; 8 nucleotides align to TRBD1. Losses at the gene ends were 6 bases for V and 1 base for J; bases not matched to a gene: 8. Per the germline V gene, CDR1 is MGHRA and CDR2 is YSYEKL. The CDR3 extends over 15 amino acids. The CDR3 loop reads CASRYQGAGSYEQYF. Here the CDR3 DNA reads TGCGCCAGCAGATACCAGGGGGCAGGTTCCTACGAGCAGTACTTC.

The chain recombines TRBV4-3 with TRBJ1-2, with a tentative D call TRBD1 (6 bases). The CDR3 sequence is 15 residues long. The germline CDR1 and CDR2 sequences are LGHNA and YSLEER. The V end lost 2 bases, the J end lost 4 bases, and 14 bases lay between the germline ends. The CDR3: CASSQRTAPSYGYTF. The CDR3 bases are TGCGCCAGCAGCCAAAGGACAGCTCCTAGCTATGGCTACACCTTC.

The chain uses TRBV7-2 and TRBJ1-3, with D uncertain. Trimming stripped 5 bases from V and 5 bases from J, with 7 bases between. Germline V gene data show CDR1 as SGHTA and CDR2 as FQGNSA. The CDR3 sequence is 12 residues long. The CDR3 sequence: CASSEERNTIYF. For the CDR3, the DNA is TGTGCCAGCAGCGAGGAGAGAAACACCATATATTTT.

This chain uses TRBV5-8 with TRBJ2-4; D call uncertain. The germline gives CDR1 SGHTS, CDR2 YDEGEE. V was shortened by 2 bases and J by 3 bases, with 9 bases between the two germline ends. The CDR3 spans 14 residues. CDR3 nucleotides: TGTGCCAGCAGCTTAGGGTTTAACAAAAACATTCAGTACTTC. Its protein is CASSLGFNKNIQYF.

The chain has TRBV19 and TRBJ1-5; D remains unclear. Germline CDR1 LNHDA, CDR2 SQIVND (reference sequence). The CDR3 spans 12 residues. Trimming took 3 bases from V and 5 from J, leaving 5 bases between them. The CDR3 nucleotides are TGTGCCAGTAGTATTGTTGATCAGCCCCAGCATTTT. As protein: CASSIVDQPQHF.

This chain uses TRBV3-1 (or the pseudogene TRBV3-2) with TRBJ1-1; D not certain. Per germline, CDR1 LGHDT and CDR2 YNNKEL (reference sequence). The CDR3 sequence is 14 residues long. Trimming removed 4 bases from V and 11 bases from J, with 20 bases in between. The CDR3 loop reads CASSRRQLDLRAFF. CDR3 coding DNA: TGTGCCAGCAGCCGTAGGCAGCTTGACCTGAGGGCTTTCTTT.

The chain uses TRBV7-9 and TRBJ2-3; TRBD1 agrees at 9 bases. Germline V gene lookup returns CDR1 SEHNR and CDR2 FQNEAQ (reference sequence). V lost 5 bases to trimming and J lost 3 bases; unmatched junction nucleotides: 3. The CDR3 extends over 14 amino acids. The CDR3, as DNA: TGTGCCAGCAGCCTCGGACAGGGGACAGATACGCAGTATTTT. This codes for CASSLGQGTDTQYF. Full variable domain (rest looked up from reference TRBV7-9 and TRBJ2-3): DTGVSQNPRHKITKRGQNVTFRCDPISEHNRLYWYRQTLGQGPEFLTYFQNEAQLEKSRLLSDRFSAERPKGSFSTLEIQRTEQGDSAMYLCASSLGQGTDTQYFGPGTRLTVL.

The rearrangement links TRBV5-1 to TRBJ1-5, with TRBD1 matching 7 bases. Germline trimming cut 2 bases from V and 2 bases from J; bases unmatched to any gene: 1. The CDR3 is 14 amino acids. Germline V gene sequence: CDR1 SGHRS, CDR2 YFSETQ. DNA for the CDR3: TGCGCCAGCAGCTTTGGGACAGGCAATCAGCCCCAGCATTTT. It specifies CASSFGTGNQPQHF.

The table lists this clone with a count of one. The gene calls are TRBV5-1 and TRBJ1-2; the D gene is possibly TRBD1 (5 bases). Germline CDR1 SGHRS, CDR2 YFSETQ. The CDR3 spans 13 residues. Trimming left V 5 bases short and J 4 bases short, with 12 bases between. The CDR3 DNA is TGCGCCAGCAGGGGGGTAAGCGCCTATGGCTACACCTTC. Amino acid sequence: CASRGVSAYGYTF.

The V call is TRBV5-1, the J call TRBJ2-2; the match to TRBD1 covers 12 bases. This CDR3 is built from 15 residues. Unmatched junction bases numbered 2, after V lost 4 bases and J lost 4 bases. In germline, CDR1 is SGHRS, CDR2 YFSETQ. As DNA, the CDR3 is TGCGCCAGCAGCGGGACAGGGGGCAGCACCGGGGAGCTGTTTTTT. Translating it yields CASSGTGGSTGELFF.

This rearrangement joins TRBV10-3 to TRBJ1-2, with D possibly being TRBD1 (6 bases). With 2 bases removed from V and 2 bases from J, the gap between germline ends came to 9 bases. This CDR3 comprises 14 residues. The germline V gene has CDR1 ENHRY and CDR2 SYGVKD. The CDR3 spells CAISEEGGNYGYTF. The CDR3, as DNA: TGTGCCATCAGTGAGGAAGGGGGAAACTATGGCTACACCTTC.